This T cell receptor (beta chain) was observed in a study of blood T cell repertoires in COVID-19. Per the authors' pipeline: Quantification of nucleated cells was approximated via reference gene primer amplification. Using immunoSEQ multiplex PCR, the repertoire was profiled, and TCRdb retains in-frame clones only, with some absent. V, J and clone size derive from that table, while D and trimming were established from the DNA sequence. The sample has 5,700 or so clones, roughly 80% seen once. The V gene's germline CDR1 is MDHEN and CDR2 SYDVKM. The CDR3 contains 13 residues. Trimming removed 1 base at V and 5 bases at J, with 8 bases between.

Sequencing was done on a sample of peripheral blood. The TCR sequence derives from a human donor in a cohort sampled during active COVID-19. V and J are TRBV28 and TRBJ1-2; no clear D. CDR3 nucleotide sequence: TGTGCCAGCAGTTTATCCCTAAGTTATGGCTACACCTTC. This translates into CASSLSLSYGYTF.